The 15 T cell receptor beta chains below all came from one sample that was sequenced in a study of OX40 agonist ivuxolimab in advanced cancers. The library was obtained by the immunoSEQ multiplex PCR assay. TCRdb mirrors the immuneACCESS table, restricted to in-frame sequences. Some clones are absent from its copies; in checked studies, under half trace to an unresolved V gene, and the reason for the others is unknown. Recorded for this sample are 20,000 to 25,000 clones; roughly 89% of them occurred a single time. Approximately 23% of the sample is held by the ten biggest clonotypes. Sequencing used CD4+ or CD8+ T cells sorted from blood, obtained in a trial of the OX40 agonist ivuxolimab. The source is an adult with an advanced solid tumor such as melanoma, head and neck, liver or kidney cancer.

Within the sample, this clone is medium-sized. This chain links TRBV2 with TRBJ1-2, with D perhaps matching TRBD1 (6 bases). This CDR3 is 15 amino acids long. Trimming removed 2 bases at V and 2 bases at J, with 12 bases between. Germline lookup yields CDR1 SNHLY and CDR2 FYNNEI. CDR3 in DNA: TGTGCCAGCAGTGAAAATTTAGGGGGGAACTATGGCTACACCTTC. Residues: CASSENLGGNYGYTF.

DNA of the CDR3: TGTGCCAGCAGCGTAGGGGATGAGCAGTTCTTC. This sequence encodes CASSVGDEQFF. The chain combines TRBV9 with TRBJ2-1; D unclear. Trimming stripped 0 bases from V and 8 bases from J, with 3 bases between. Per germline, CDR1 SGDLS and CDR2 YYNGEE. This CDR3 has 11 amino acids.

The CDR3 protein is CASSSYPTGTHEQYF. The CDR3 region has the DNA TGTGCCAGCAGCTCCTACCCGACAGGGACGCACGAGCAGTACTTC. The chain recombines TRBV7-6 with TRBJ2-7; TRBD1 matches 7 bases. CDR1 is SGHVS and CDR2 is FNYEAQ in the germline V gene. This CDR3 has 15 amino acids. Unmatched junction bases numbered 11, after V lost 4 bases and J lost 5 bases.

This chain joins TRBV6-6 and TRBJ2-7; 10 bases agree with TRBD1. Unmatched junction bases numbered 16, after V lost 7 bases and J lost 7 bases. The CDR3 contains 16 residues. Germline V lookup: CDR1 MNHNY, CDR2 SVGAGI (reference sequence). Here the CDR3 reads CASTLWKGTGAGEQYF. CDR3 nucleotide sequence: TGTGCCAGCACCCTATGGAAGGGGACAGGGGCTGGGGAGCAGTACTTC.

The V and J genes are TRBV19 and TRBJ1-5; D is ambiguous. This CDR3 region has 16 residues. The ends were cut back, 1 base at V and 2 bases at J, with 12 bases in the middle. Germline V lookup: CDR1 LNHDA, CDR2 SQIVND (reference sequence). In nucleotides, the CDR3 is TGTGCCAGTAGTATAGGGTCCGGGAAAGGCAATCAGCCCCAGCATTTT. It specifies CASSIGSGKGNQPQHF. Drawing the rest from reference TRBV19 and TRBJ1-5, the complete variable domain is DGGITQSPKYLFRKEGQNVTLSCEQNLNHDAMYWYRQDPGQGLRLIYYSQIVNDFQKGDIAEGYSVSREKKESFPLTVTSAQKNPTAFYLCASSIGSGKGNQPQHFGDGTRLSIL.

V gene TRBV5-4 combines with J gene TRBJ1-1, with D possibly being TRBD1 (6 bases). The V end lost 5 bases, the J end lost 5 bases, and 16 bases lay between the germline ends. Germline CDR1 and CDR2: SGHNT and YYREEE (reference sequence). This CDR3 region has 14 residues. The chain's CDR3 is CASSRTRGGTEAFF. The CDR3 region has the DNA TGTGCCAGCAGTAGAACCAGGGGAGGGACTGAAGCTTTCTTT.

This sequence joins TRBV7-2 and TRBJ1-6, with a possible D match to TRBD1 (5 bases). Germline V gene data show CDR1 as SGHTA and CDR2 as FQGNSA. The CDR3 is 17 residues long. V was shortened by 5 bases and J by 7 bases, with 21 bases between the two germline ends. CDR3 sequence (DNA): TGTGCCAGCAGCCCCAGACCCGGGACTAATCCGAATTCACCCCTCCACTTT. Translating gives CASSPRPGTNPNSPLHF.

CDR3 in DNA: TGTGCCAGCAGCTTAGGGGGGTGGGCAGTGCCTGGGGTAGGAGGAAACACCATATATTTT. This sequence encodes CASSLGGWAVPGVGGNTIYF. The genes are TRBV7-8 and TRBJ1-3; a weak D match, TRBD1 (5 bases). Germline values: CDR1 SGHVS, CDR2 FQNEAQ. Trimming stripped 1 base from V and 4 bases from J, with 26 bases between. CDR3 size: 20 residues.

V is TRBV7-8 and J is TRBJ1-1; TRBD1 might be the D (6 bases). There are 15 residues in the CDR3. Germline V gene sequence: CDR1 SGHVS, CDR2 FQNEAQ. The germline V and J ends were trimmed by 5 bases and 8 bases, with 21 bases remaining between them. The CDR3: CASSPFSSGALEAFF. The CDR3 DNA sequence: TGTGCCAGCAGCCCATTTTCTTCGGGGGCTTTGGAAGCTTTCTTT.

The CDR3 sequence: CASSFMGFSGANVLTF. CDR3 sequence (DNA): TGTGCCAGCAGCTTCATGGGGTTCTCTGGGGCCAACGTCCTGACTTTC. The gene calls are TRBV7-9 and TRBJ2-6; no reliable D call. The CDR3 has 16 amino acids. V was clipped by 3 bases and J by 0 bases, with 9 bases between them. In germline, CDR1 is SEHNR, CDR2 FQNEAQ (reference sequence).

This rearrangement joins TRBV28 to TRBJ1-5; maybe TRBD1 (5 bases). The CDR3 covers 14 residues. CDR1 and CDR2 from the germline V gene are MDHEN and SYDVKM. V was cut by 6 bases and J by 3 bases, with 12 bases left in between. CDR3 loop: CASSGGTDNQPQHF. CDR3 nucleotide sequence: TGTGCCAGCAGCGGCGGGACGGACAATCAGCCCCAGCATTTT.

The CDR3 DNA sequence: TGTGCCAGCAGTACCCGGGACAGGGGAATCTACGAGCAGTACTTC. It yields the protein CASSTRDRGIYEQYF. The chain has TRBV27 and TRBJ2-7; TRBD1 matches at 10 bases. The ends lost 5 bases at V and 3 bases at J; junction bases unmatched: 7. In germline, CDR1 is MNHEY, CDR2 SMNVEV (reference sequence). The CDR3 totals 15 residues.

The table lists this clone with a count of one. The chain is built from TRBV11-2 and TRBJ1-5; maybe TRBD1 (6 bases). CDR3 length: 13 amino acids. Germline V CDR1 and CDR2: SGHAT, FQNNGV. Trimming took 4 bases from V and 6 from J, leaving 10 bases between them. The CDR3 spells CASSSNRAQPQHF. CDR3 nucleotide sequence: TGTGCCAGCAGCTCAAACAGGGCTCAGCCCCAGCATTTT.

CDR3 in amino acids: CASSSWKTSGANVLTF. CDR3 nucleotide sequence: TGTGCCAGCAGCTCCTGGAAGACCTCTGGGGCCAACGTCCTGACTTTC. The genes are TRBV11-2 and TRBJ2-6; the D is unclear. CDR1 is SGHAT, CDR2 FQNNGV, per germline. The CDR3 sequence is 16 residues long. V was trimmed by 4 bases and J by 0 bases, leaving 10 bases between them.

The rearrangement links TRBV9 to TRBJ1-3, with D tentatively TRBD1 (6 bases). The CDR3 spans 16 residues. The germline V and J ends were trimmed by 0 bases and 0 bases, with 10 bases remaining between them. Per germline, CDR1 SGDLS and CDR2 YYNGEE. CDR3 DNA sequence: TGTGCCAGCAGCGTAGACAGGACAGTCTCTGGAAACACCATATATTTT. It specifies CASSVDRTVSGNTIYF.